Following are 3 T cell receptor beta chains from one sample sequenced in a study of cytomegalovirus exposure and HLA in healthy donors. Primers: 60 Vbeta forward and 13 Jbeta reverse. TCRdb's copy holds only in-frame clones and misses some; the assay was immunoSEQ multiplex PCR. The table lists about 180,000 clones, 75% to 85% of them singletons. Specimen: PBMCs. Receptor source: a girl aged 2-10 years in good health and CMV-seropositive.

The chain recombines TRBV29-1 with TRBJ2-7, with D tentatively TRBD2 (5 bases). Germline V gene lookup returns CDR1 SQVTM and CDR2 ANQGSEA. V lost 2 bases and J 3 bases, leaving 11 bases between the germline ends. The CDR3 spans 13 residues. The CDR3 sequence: CSVEIPGVYEQYF. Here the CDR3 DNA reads TGCAGCGTTGAAATACCCGGGGTCTACGAGCAGTACTTC.

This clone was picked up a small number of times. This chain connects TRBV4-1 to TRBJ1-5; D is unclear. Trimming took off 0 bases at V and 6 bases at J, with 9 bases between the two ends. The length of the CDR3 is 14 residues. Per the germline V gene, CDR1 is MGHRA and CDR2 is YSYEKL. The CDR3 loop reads CASSQDLVGQPQHF. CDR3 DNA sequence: TGCGCCAGCAGCCAAGATTTGGTCGGTCAGCCCCAGCATTTT.

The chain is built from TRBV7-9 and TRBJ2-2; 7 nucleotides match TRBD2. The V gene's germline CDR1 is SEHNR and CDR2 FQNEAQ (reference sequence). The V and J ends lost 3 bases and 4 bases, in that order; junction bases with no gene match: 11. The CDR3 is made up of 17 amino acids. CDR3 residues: CASSFQGLTGGTGELFF. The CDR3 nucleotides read TGTGCCAGCAGCTTCCAGGGTTTAACGGGGGGCACCGGGGAGCTGTTTTTT.